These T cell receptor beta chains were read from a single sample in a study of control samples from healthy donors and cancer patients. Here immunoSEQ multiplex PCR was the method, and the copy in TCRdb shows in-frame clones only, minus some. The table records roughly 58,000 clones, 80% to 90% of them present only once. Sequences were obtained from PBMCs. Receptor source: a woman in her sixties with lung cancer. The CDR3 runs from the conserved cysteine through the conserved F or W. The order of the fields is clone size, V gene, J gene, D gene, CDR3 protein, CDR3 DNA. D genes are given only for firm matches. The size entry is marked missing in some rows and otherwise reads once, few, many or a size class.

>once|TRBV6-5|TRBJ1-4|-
CASSLRGVNEKLFF
TGTGCCAGCAGTCTCAGGGGTGTAAATGAAAAACTGTTTTTT
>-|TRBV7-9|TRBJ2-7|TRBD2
CASSTHSGSRYEQYF
TGTGCCAGCAGCACCCATAGCGGGAGTAGGTACGAGCAGTACTTC
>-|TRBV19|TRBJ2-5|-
CASSIGLGKTQYF
TGTGCCAGTAGTATAGGACTAGGAAAGACCCAGTACTTC
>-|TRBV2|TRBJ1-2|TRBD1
CASGGTGAWGYTF
TGTGCCAGCGGGGGGACAGGTGCTTGGGGCTACACCTTC
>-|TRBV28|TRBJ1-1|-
CASSLEQAALNTEAFF
TGTGCCAGCAGTTTAGAGCAGGCAGCCCTGAACACTGAAGCTTTCTTT
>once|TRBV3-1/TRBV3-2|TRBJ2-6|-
CASSQGIQRRQYSGANVLTF
TGTGCCAGCAGCCAAGGAATTCAACGGCGCCAGTACTCTGGGGCCAACGTCCTGACTTTC
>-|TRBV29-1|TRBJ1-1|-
CSVESGERDTEAFF
TGCAGCGTGGAGAGCGGGGAAAGGGACACTGAAGCTTTCTTT
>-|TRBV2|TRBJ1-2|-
CASRSGVGVYGYTF
TGTGCCAGCCGCTCGGGTGTAGGGGTCTATGGCTACACCTTC
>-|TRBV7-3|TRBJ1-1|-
CASSYQGGNTEAFF
TGTGCCAGCAGTTATCAGGGAGGGAACACTGAAGCTTTCTTT
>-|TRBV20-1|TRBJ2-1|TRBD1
CSASWGTVTDEQFF
TGCAGTGCTAGTTGGGGGACAGTGACGGATGAGCAGTTCTTC
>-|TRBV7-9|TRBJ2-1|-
CASASESSYNEQFF
TGTGCCAGCGCCTCGGAAAGCTCCTACAATGAGCAGTTCTTC
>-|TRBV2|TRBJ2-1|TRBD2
CASSASGLAVYNEQFF
TGTGCCAGCAGTGCCTCGGGACTAGCGGTCTACAATGAGCAGTTCTTC
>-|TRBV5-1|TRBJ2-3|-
CASGILQGADTQYF
TGCGCCAGCGGTATCCTGCAGGGTGCAGATACGCAGTATTTT
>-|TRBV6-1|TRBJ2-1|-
CASSEAGRAGNEQFF
TGTGCCAGCAGTGAAGCCGGCAGGGCCGGCAATGAGCAGTTCTTC
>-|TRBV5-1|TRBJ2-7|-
CASSLGESLAEQYF
TGCGCCAGCAGCTTAGGGGAAAGCTTGGCCGAGCAGTACTTC
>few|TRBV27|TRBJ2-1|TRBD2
CASSLSGGAEFF
TGTGCCAGCAGCCTCAGCGGGGGGGCCGAGTTCTTC
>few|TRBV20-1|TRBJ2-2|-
CSASGPPRTGELFF
TGCAGTGCTAGTGGCCCCCCCCGCACCGGGGAGCTGTTTTTT
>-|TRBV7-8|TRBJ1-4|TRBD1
CASSLRDRDEKLFF
TGTGCCAGCAGCTTAAGGGACAGGGATGAAAAACTGTTTTTT
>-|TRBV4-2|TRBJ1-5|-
CASSLRAGQDQPQHF
TGTGCCAGCAGCCTCCGGGCAGGGCAGGATCAGCCCCAGCATTTT
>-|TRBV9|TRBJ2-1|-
CASSVLDAAEGSDEQFF
TGTGCCAGCAGCGTCCTAGATGCGGCAGAAGGAAGCGATGAGCAGTTCTTC
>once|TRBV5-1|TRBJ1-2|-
CASSLDTAYNGYTF
TGCGCCAGCAGCTTGGATACAGCCTATAATGGCTACACCTTC
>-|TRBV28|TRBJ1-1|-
CASSHTEAFF
TGTGCCAGCAGCCACACTGAAGCTTTCTTT
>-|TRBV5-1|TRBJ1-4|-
CASSLGVAEKLFF
TGCGCCAGCAGCTTGGGGGTAGCCGAAAAACTGTTTTTT
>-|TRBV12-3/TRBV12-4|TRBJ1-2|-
CASRRTEVNGYTF
TGTGCCAGCAGGAGGACAGAGGTAAATGGCTACACCTTC
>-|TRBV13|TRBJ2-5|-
CASSLQGGETQYF
TGTGCCAGCAGCTTACAGGGTGGAGAGACCCAGTACTTC
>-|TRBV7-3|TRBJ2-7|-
CASSLKGLKDDLALLYYEQYF
TGTGCCAGCAGCTTAAAAGGCCTCAAGGACGACTTAGCGCTACTTTACTACGAGCAGTACTTC
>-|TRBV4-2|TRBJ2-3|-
CASSQEWTTNPPDTQYF
TGTGCCAGCAGCCAGGAGTGGACTACTAACCCTCCAGATACGCAGTATTTT
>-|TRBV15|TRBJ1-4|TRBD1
CATSRGAQGSNEKLFF
TGTGCCACCAGCAGAGGCGCACAGGGGAGTAATGAAAAACTGTTTTTT
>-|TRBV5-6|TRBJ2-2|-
CASSSLSQGNTGELFF
TGTGCCAGCAGCTCACTGTCCCAGGGGAACACCGGGGAGCTGTTTTTT
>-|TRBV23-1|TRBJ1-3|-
CASSHPEQVSGNTVYF
TGCGCCAGCAGTCACCCAGAGCAGGTTAGTGGAAACACCGTATATTTT